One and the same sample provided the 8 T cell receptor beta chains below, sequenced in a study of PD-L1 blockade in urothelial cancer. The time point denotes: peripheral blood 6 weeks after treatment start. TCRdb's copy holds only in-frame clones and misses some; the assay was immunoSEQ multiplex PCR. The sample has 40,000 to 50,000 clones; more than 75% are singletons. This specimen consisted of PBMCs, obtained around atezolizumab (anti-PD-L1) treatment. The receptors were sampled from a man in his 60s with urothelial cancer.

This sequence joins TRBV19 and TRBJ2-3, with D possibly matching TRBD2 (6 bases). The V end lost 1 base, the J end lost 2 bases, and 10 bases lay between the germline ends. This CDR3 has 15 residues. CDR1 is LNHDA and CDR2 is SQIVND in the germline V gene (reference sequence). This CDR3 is CASSIGRGFTDTQYF. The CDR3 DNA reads TGTGCCAGTAGTATAGGGCGGGGATTCACAGATACGCAGTATTTT.

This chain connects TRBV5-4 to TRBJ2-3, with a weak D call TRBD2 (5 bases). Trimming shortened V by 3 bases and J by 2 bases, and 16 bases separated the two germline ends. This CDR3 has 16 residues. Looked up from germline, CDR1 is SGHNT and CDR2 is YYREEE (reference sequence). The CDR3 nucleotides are TGTGCCAGCAGCTCCCGTATGGAGCGGTCCACAGATACGCAGTATTTT. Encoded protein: CASSSRMERSTDTQYF. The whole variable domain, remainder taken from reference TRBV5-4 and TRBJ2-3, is ETGVTQSPTHLIKTRGQQVTLRCSSQSGHNTVSWYQQALGQGPQFIFQYYREEENGRGNFPPRFSGLQFPNYSSELNVNALELDDSALYLCASSSRMERSTDTQYFGPGTRLTVL.

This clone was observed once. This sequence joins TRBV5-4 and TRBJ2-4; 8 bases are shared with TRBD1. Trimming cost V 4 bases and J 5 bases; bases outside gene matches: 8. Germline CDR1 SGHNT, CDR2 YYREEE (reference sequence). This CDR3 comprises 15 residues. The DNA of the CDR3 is TGTGCCAGCAGCAATGGACAGGGAGGTCAAAACATTCAGTACTTC. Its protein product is CASSNGQGGQNIQYF.

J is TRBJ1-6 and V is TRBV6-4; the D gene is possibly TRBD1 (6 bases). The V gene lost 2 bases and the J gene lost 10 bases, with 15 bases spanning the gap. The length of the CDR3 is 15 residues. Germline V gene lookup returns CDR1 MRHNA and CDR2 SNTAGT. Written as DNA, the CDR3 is TGTGCCAGCAGTGACGGGGCAGGGGTCTCATCACCCCTCCACTTT. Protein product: CASSDGAGVSSPLHF.

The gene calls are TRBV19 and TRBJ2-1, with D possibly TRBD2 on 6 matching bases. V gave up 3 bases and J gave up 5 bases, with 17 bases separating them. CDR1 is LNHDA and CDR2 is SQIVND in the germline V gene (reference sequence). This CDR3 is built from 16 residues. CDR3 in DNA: TGTGCCAGTAGTATCTCCGGCGGGGTCATTGACAATGAGCAGTTCTTC. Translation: CASSISGGVIDNEQFF.

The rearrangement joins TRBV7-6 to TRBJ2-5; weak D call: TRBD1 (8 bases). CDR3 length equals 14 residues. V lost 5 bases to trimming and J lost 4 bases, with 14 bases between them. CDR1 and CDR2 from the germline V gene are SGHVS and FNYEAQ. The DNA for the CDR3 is TGTGCCAGCAGCCTTACAGGGGGGGGAGAGACCCAGTACTTC. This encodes CASSLTGGGETQYF.

The CDR3 DNA follows: TGTGCCAGCAGTTTCACGGAACCCAGGGATGAAAAACTGTTTTTT. Its protein is CASSFTEPRDEKLFF. V and J are TRBV7-9 and TRBJ1-4; TRBD1 might be the D (5 bases). Trimming stripped 6 bases from V and 6 bases from J, with 17 bases between. CDR3 length: 15 amino acids. The germline V gene encodes CDR1 SEHNR and CDR2 FQNEAQ (reference sequence).

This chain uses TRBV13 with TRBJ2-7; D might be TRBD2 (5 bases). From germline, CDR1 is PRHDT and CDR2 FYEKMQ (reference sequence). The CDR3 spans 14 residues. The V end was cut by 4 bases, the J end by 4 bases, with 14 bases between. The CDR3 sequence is CASSSETNIYEQYF. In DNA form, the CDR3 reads TGTGCCAGCAGCTCTGAGACTAACATATACGAGCAGTACTTC.